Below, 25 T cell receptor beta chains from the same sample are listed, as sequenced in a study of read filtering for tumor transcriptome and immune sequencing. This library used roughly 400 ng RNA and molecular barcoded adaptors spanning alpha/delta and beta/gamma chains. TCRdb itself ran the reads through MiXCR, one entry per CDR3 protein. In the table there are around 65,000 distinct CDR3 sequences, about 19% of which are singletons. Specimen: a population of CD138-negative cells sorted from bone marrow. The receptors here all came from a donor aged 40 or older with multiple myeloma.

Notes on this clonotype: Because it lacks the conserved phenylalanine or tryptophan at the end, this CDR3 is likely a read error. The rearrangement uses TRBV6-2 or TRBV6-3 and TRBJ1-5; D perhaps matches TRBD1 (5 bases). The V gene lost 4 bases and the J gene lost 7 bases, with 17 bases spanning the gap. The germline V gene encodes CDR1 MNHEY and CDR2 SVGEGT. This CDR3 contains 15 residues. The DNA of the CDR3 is TGTGCCAGCAGTTCCTCGGGGCTCCCCCGGCAGCCCCAGCATGTT. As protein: CASSSSGLPRQPQHV.

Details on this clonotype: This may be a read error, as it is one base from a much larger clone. DNA of the CDR3: TGTGTCAGCAGTTACTCCGGAGGATACGAGCAGTACTTC. It specifies CVSSYSGGYEQYF. V and J are TRBV6-6 and TRBJ2-7; TRBD2 is a possible D gene (5 bases). The CDR3 loop spans 13 amino acids. Looked up from germline, CDR1 is MNHNY and CDR2 is SVGAGI (reference sequence).

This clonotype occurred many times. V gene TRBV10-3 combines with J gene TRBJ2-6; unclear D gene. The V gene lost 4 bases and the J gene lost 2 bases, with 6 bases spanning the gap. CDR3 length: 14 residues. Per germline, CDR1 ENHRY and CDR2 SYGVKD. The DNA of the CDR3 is TGTGCCATCAGTGTTGGGACTGGGGCCAACGTCCTGACTTTC. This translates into CAISVGTGANVLTF.

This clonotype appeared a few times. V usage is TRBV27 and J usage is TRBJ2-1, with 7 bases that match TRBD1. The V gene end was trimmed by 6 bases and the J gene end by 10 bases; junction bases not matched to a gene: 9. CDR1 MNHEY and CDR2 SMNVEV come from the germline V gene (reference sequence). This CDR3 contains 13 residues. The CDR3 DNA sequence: TGTGCCAGCAGACCGGACAGGATGAGCGAGCAGTTCTTC. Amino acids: CASRPDRMSEQFF.

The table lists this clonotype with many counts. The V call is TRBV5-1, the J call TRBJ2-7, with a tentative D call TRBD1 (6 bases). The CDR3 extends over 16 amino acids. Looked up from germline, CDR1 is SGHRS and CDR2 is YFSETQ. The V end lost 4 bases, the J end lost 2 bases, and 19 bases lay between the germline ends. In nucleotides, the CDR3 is TGCGCCAGCAGCCCATCTGCCGGGACAAATACCTACGAGCAGTACTTC. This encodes CASSPSAGTNTYEQYF.

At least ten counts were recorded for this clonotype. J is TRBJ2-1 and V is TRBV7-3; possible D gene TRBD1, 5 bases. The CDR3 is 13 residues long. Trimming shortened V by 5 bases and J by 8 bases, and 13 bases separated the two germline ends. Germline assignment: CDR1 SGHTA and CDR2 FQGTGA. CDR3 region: CASSPATVDEQFF. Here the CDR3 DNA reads TGTGCCAGCAGCCCAGCGACAGTTGATGAGCAGTTCTTC. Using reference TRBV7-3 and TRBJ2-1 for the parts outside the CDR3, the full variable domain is GAGVSQTPSNKVTEKGKYVELRCDPISGHTALYWYRQSLGQGPEFLIYFQGTGAADDSGLPNDRFFAVRPEGSVSTLKIQRTERGDSAVYLCASSPATVDEQFFGPGTRLTVL.

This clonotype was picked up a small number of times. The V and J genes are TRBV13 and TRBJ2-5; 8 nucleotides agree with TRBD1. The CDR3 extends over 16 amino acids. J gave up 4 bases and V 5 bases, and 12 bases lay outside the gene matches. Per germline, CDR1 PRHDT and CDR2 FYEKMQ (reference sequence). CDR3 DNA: TGTGCCAGCAGCGGAGCCGGACAGGGTTTTGGAGAGACCCAGTACTTC. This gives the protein CASSGAGQGFGETQYF.

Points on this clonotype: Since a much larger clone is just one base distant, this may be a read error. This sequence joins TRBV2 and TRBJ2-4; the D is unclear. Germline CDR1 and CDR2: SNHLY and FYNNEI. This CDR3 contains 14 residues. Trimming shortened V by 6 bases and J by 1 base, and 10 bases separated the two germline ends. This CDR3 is CASSNDMAKNIQYF. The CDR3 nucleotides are TGTGCCAGCAGCAACGACATGGCCAAAAACATTCAGTACTTC. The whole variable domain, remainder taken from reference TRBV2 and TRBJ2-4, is EPEVTQTPSHQVTQMGQEVILRCVPISNHLYFYWYRQILGQKVEFLVSFYNNEISEKSEIFDDQFSVERPDGSNFTLKIRSTKLEDSAMYFCASSNDMAKNIQYFGAGTRLSVL.

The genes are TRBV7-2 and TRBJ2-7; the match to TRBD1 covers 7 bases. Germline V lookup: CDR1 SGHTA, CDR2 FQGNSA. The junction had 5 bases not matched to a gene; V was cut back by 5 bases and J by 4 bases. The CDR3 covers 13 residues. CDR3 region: CASSLRQGYEQYF. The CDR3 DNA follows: TGTGCCAGCAGCCTCCGACAGGGTTACGAGCAGTACTTC.

CDR3 DNA sequence: TGTGCCAGCAGCTTAGGCCTAGCGGGGGAAATCCAAGAGACCCAGTACTTC. It specifies CASSLGLAGEIQETQYF. V is TRBV7-3 and J is TRBJ2-5; 10 bases map to TRBD2. Germline CDR1 and CDR2: SGHTA and FQGTGA. After removal of 2 bases from V and 1 base from J, the junction contained 7 bases not matched to a gene. The CDR3 consists of 17 residues.

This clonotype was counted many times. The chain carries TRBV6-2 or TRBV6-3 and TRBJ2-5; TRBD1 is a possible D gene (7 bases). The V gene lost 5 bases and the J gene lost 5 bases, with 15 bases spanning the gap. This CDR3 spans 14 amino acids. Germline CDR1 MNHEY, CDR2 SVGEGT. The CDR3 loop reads CASSPGGLRETQYF. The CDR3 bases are TGTGCCAGCAGTCCAGGGGGGCTAAGGGAGACCCAGTACTTC.

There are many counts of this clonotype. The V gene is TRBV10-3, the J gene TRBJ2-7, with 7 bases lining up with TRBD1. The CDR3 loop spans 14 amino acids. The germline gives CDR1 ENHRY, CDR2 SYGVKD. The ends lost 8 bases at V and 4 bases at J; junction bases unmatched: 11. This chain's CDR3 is CAIGPQRDSYEQYF. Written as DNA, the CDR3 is TGTGCCATCGGTCCCCAACGGGACAGTTACGAGCAGTACTTC.

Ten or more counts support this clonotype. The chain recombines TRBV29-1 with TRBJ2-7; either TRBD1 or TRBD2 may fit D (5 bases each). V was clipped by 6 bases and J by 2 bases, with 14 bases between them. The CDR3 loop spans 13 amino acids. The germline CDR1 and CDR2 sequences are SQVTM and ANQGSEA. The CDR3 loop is CSVGEDNAYEQYF. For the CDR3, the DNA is TGCAGCGTGGGGGAAGACAATGCCTACGAGCAGTACTTC.

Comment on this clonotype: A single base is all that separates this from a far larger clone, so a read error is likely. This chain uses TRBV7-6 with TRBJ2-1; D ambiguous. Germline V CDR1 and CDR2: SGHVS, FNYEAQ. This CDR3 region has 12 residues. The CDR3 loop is CASSPTGNEQSF. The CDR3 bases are TGTGCCAGCAGCCCCACTGGTAATGAGCAGTCCTTC.

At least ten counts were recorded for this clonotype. The CDR3 DNA is TGTGCCACCCAGGGACAGGGCAATAACTACAATGAGCAGTTCTTC. Its protein is CATQGQGNNYNEQFF. This sequence joins TRBV24-1 and TRBJ2-1, with 9 nucleotides matching TRBD1. V lost 9 bases to trimming and J lost 3 bases; unmatched junction nucleotides: 8. The CDR3 length is 15 residues. Germline CDR1 is KGHDR and CDR2 is SFDVKD.

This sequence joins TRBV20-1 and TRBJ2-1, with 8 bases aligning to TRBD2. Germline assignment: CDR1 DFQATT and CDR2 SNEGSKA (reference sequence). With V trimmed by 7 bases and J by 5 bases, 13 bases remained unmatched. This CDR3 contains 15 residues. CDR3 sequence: CSVPGLESSDNEQFF. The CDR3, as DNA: TGCAGTGTCCCGGGACTAGAGTCCTCGGACAATGAGCAGTTCTTC.

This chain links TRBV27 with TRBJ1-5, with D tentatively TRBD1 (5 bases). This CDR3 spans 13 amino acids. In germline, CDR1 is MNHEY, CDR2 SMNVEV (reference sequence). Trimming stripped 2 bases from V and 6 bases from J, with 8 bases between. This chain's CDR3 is CASSLIGTQPQHF. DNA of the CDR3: TGTGCCAGCAGTTTAATTGGGACTCAGCCCCAGCATTTT.

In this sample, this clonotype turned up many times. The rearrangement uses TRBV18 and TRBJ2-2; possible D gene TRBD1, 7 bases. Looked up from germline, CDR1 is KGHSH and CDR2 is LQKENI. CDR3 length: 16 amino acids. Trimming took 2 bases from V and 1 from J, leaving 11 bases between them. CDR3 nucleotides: TGTGCCAGCTCACCAAGACAGGGAGGGAACACCGGGGAGCTGTTTTTT. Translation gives CASSPRQGGNTGELFF.

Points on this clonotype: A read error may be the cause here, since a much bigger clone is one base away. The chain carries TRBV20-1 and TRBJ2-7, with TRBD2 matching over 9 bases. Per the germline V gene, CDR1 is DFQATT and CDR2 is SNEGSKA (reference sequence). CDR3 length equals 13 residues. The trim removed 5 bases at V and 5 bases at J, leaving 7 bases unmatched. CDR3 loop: CSARTASGDEQYF. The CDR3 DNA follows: TGCAGTGCTCGTACGGCTAGCGGGGACGAGCAGTACTTC.

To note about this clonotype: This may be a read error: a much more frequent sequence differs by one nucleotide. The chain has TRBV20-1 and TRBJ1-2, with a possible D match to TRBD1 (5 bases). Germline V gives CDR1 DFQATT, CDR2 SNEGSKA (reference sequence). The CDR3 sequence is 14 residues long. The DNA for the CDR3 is TGCAGTGCTAGCGTTCCGGGACTACTCTATGGCTGCACCTTC. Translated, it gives CSASVPGLLYGCTF.

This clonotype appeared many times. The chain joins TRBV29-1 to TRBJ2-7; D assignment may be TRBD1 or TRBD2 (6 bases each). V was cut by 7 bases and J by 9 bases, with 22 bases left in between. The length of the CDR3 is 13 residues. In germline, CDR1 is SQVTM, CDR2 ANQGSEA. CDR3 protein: CSAMGGRWGAQYF. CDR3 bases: TGCAGCGCTATGGGGGGCCGATGGGGTGCGCAGTACTTC.

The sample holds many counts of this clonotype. CDR3 loop: CSARDRDRRPGGELFF. The CDR3 nucleotides are TGCAGTGCTAGAGATCGGGACAGAAGGCCCGGCGGGGAGCTGTTTTTT. The V call is TRBV20-1, the J call TRBJ2-2, with TRBD1 matching 7 bases. Germline-derived CDR1 and CDR2 are DFQATT and SNEGSKA (reference sequence). The CDR3 is 16 residues long. With 0 bases clipped from V and 7 bases from J, the junction kept 11 bases outside the gene matches.

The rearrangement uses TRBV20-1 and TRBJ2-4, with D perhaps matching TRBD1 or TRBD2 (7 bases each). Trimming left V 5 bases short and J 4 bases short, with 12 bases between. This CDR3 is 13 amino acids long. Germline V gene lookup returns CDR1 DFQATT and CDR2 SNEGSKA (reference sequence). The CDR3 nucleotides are TGCAGTGCTCAGGGGGGGACGAAAAACATTCAGTACTTC. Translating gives CSAQGGTKNIQYF.

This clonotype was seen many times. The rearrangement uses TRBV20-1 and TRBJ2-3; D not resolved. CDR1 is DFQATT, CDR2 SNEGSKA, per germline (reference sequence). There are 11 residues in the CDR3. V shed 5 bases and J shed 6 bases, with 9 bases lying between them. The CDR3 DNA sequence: TGCAGTGCTGAGGCGATGGATACGCAGTATTTT. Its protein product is CSAEAMDTQYF.

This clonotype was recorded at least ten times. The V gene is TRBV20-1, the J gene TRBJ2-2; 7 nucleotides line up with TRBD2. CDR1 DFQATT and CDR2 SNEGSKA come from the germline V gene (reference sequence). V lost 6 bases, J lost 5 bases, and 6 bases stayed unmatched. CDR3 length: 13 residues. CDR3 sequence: CSAPGRRTGELFF. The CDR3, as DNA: TGCAGTGCGCCCGGGAGGCGGACCGGGGAGCTGTTTTTT.